This T cell receptor beta chain emerged from a study of beta chain features in type 1 diabetes. Findings and limits, study-wide: All four CD4+ subsets of Type 1 diabetes patients contained TCRB CDR3s that were moderately but significantly shorter.

Expressed TCRB transcripts were sequenced, since all the RNA that had been isolated was reverse transcribed. Assay used: immunoSEQ multiplex PCR; TCRdb lists only in-frame clones, some missing. The sample lists fewer than 350,000 clones, about 15% occurring once. Details on this clone: Antigen specificity is unknown.

The CDR3 sequence is 12 residues long. The ends were cut back, 5 bases at V and 5 bases at J, with 10 bases in the middle. Per the germline V gene, CDR1 is SGHRS and CDR2 is YFSETQ. The TCR comes from a man between 18 and 35 years old with type 1 diabetes. V usage is TRBV5-1 and J usage is TRBJ2-5, with D maybe TRBD1 (6 bases). Input material: naive CD4+ T cells from blood. In DNA, the CDR3 is TGCGCCAGCAGACCAGGGGTCGAGACCCAGTACTTC. Its translation is CASRPGVETQYF.